The present entry profiles one T cell receptor (beta chain) with its context. Antigen specificity is unknown. This record belongs to a study of T cells in tuberculosis. Study information: The T cells targeted glucose monomycolate, a mycobacterial lipid, via CD1B. General study findings and limits: Cases with active tuberculosis were adults, while controls were adolescents.

Repertoires were generated with immunoSEQ multiplex PCR, while TCRdb's copy carries only in-frame clones and drops some. The sample has about 49,000 clones, roughly 95% seen once. Time point described: new active TB diagnosis, blood taken before or within 7 days of starting treatment. This CDR3 comprises 12 residues. CDR1 is MDHEN and CDR2 is SYDVKM in the germline V gene. V was clipped by 6 bases and J by 7 bases, with 13 bases between them. The chain joins TRBV28 to TRBJ2-7, with a weak D call TRBD2 (5 bases). This TCR derives from an adult with tuberculosis. Material: PBMCs, obtained at tuberculosis diagnosis. The CDR3 reads CASSPERLEQYF. The CDR3, as DNA: TGTGCCAGCAGCCCGGAACGACTAGAGCAGTACTTC. The variable domain in full, with the rest retrieved from reference TRBV28 and TRBJ2-7, is DVKVTQSSRYLVKRTGEKVFLECVQDMDHENMFWYRQDPGLGLRLIYFSYDVKMKEKGDIPEGYSVSREKKERFSLILESASTNQTSMYLCASSPERLEQYFGPGTRLTVT.